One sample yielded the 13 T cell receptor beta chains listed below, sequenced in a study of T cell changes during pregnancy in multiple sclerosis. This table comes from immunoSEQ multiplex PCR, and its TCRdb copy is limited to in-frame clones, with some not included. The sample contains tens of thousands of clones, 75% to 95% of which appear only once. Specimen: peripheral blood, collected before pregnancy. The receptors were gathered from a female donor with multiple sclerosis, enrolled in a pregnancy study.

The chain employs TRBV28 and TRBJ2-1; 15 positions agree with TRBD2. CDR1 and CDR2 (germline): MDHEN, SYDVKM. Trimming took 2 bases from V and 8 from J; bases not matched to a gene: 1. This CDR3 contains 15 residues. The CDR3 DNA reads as TGTGCCAGCAGTTTAGGACTAGCGGGAGGGGATGAGCAGTTCTTC. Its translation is CASSLGLAGGDEQFF.

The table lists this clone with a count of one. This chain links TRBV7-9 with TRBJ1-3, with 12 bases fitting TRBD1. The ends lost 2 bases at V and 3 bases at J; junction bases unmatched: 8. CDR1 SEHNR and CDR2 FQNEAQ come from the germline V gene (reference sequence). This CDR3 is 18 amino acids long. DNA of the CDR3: TGTGCCAGCAGCTTACCGGGACAGGGGGCGAAGAATGGAAACACCATATATTTT. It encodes CASSLPGQGAKNGNTIYF.

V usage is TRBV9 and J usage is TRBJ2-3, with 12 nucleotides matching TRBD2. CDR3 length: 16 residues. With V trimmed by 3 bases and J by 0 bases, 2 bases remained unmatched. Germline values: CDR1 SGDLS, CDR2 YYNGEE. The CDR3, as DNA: TGTGCCAGCAGCGCCCTAGCGGGGGGGAGCACAGATACGCAGTATTTT. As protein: CASSALAGGSTDTQYF.

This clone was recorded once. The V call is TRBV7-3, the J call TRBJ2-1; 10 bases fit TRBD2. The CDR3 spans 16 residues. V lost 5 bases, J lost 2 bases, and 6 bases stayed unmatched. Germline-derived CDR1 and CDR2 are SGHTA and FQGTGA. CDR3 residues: CASSPRLAGTYNEQFF. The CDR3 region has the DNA TGTGCCAGCAGCCCGAGACTAGCGGGTACCTACAATGAGCAGTTCTTC.

CDR3 amino acids: CASRATGDQPQHF. CDR3 coding DNA: TGTGCCAGCAGAGCGACAGGGGACCAGCCCCAGCATTTT. The V gene is TRBV6-1, the J gene TRBJ1-5; 8 bases line up with TRBD1. CDR3 length: 13 amino acids. CDR1 is MNHNS and CDR2 is SASEGT in the germline V gene. With V trimmed by 6 bases and J by 7 bases, 5 bases remained unmatched.

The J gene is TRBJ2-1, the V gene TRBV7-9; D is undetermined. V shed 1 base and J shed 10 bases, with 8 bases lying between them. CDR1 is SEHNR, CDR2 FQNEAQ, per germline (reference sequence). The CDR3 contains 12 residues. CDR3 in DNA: TGTGCCAGCAGCTTAGGTCCGCGGGAGCAGTTCTTC. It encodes CASSLGPREQFF.

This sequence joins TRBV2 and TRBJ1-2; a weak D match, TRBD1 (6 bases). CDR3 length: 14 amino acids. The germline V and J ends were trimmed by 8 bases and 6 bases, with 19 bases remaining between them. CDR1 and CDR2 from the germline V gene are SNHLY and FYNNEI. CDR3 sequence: CASGTVQGLHGYTF. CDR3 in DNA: TGTGCCAGCGGCACCGTACAGGGTCTCCATGGCTACACCTTC.

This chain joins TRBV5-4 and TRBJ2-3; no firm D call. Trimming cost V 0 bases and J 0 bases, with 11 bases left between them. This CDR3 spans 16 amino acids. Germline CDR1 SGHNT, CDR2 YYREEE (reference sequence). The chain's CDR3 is CASSLAGSASTDTQYF. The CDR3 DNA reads TGTGCCAGCAGCTTGGCCGGTAGTGCTAGCACAGATACGCAGTATTTT. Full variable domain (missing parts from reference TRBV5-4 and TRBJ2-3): ETGVTQSPTHLIKTRGQQVTLRCSSQSGHNTVSWYQQALGQGPQFIFQYYREEENGRGNFPPRFSGLQFPNYSSELNVNALELDDSALYLCASSLAGSASTDTQYFGPGTRLTVL.

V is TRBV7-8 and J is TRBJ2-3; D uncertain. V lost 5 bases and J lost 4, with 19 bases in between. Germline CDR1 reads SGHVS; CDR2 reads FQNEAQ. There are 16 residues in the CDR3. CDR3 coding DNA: TGTGCCAGCAGCATAGACTCTCCTACGTCCGCAGATACGCAGTATTTT. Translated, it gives CASSIDSPTSADTQYF.

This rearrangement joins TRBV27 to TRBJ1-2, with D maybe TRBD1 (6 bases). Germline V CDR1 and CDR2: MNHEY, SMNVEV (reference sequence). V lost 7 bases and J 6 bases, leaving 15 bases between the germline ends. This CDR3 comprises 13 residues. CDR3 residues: CASTDRGAHGYTF. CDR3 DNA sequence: TGTGCCAGCACCGATCGGGGGGCACATGGCTACACCTTC.

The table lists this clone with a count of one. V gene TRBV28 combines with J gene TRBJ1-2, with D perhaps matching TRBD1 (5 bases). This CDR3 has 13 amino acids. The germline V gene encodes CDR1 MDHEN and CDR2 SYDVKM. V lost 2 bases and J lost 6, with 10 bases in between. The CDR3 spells CASSLRGIDGYTF. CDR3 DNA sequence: TGTGCCAGCAGTTTACGGGGGATCGATGGCTACACCTTC.

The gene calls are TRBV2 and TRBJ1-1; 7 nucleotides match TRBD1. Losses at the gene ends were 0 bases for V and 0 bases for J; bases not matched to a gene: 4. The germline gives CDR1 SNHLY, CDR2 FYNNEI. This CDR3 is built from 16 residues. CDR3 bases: TGTGCCAGCAGTGAAGCGGGGGGACAGATGAACACTGAAGCTTTCTTT. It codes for CASSEAGGQMNTEAFF. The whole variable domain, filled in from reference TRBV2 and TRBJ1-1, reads EPEVTQTPSHQVTQMGQEVILRCVPISNHLYFYWYRQILGQKVEFLVSFYNNEISEKSEIFDDQFSVERPDGSNFTLKIRSTKLEDSAMYFCASSEAGGQMNTEAFFGQGTRLTVV.

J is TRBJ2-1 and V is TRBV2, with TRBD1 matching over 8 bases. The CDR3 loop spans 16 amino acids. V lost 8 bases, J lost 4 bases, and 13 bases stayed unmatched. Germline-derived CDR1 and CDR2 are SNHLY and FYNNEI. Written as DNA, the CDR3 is TGTGCCAGCGGGGAGACCGGGACAGGAAGGTACAATGAGCAGTTCTTC. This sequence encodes CASGETGTGRYNEQFF.